A selection of T cell receptor beta chains follows, all from one sample in a study of Graves' ophthalmopathy and Graves' hyperthyroidism. MiXCR, run by TCRdb on the multiplex PCR reads, gives a single entry per CDR3 protein. The sample contains 740,000 or so distinct CDR3 sequences, approximately 40% of which appear only once. Sequencing input: peripheral blood. The receptors were gathered from an adult man with Graves' ophthalmopathy. Both conserved end residues are part of each CDR3. D genes are given only for firm matches. Some rows mark clone size as missing; the rest say once, few, many or name a class of expanded clone.

j_call	clone_size	v_call	d_call	cdr3_aa	cdr3_nt
TRBJ2-5	.	TRBV20-1	.	CSASRSAGLSDQETQYF	TGCAGTGCTAGTAGGTCGGCAGGGCTTTCAGACCAAGAGACCCAGTACTTC
TRBJ1-2	.	TRBV12-3/TRBV12-4	.	CASIRGDFYGYTF	TGTGCCAGCATCCGGGGGGACTTCTATGGCTACACCTTC
TRBJ2-4	.	TRBV29-1	TRBD2	CSVAGLAGVENIQYF	TGCAGCGTAGCGGGACTAGCGGGAGTAGAAAACATTCAGTACTTC
TRBJ2-7	.	TRBV20-1	.	CSAARHAARNEQYF	TGCAGTGCTGCAAGACATGCGGCGAGGAACGAGCAGTACTTC
TRBJ2-7	few	TRBV12-3/TRBV12-4	.	CASSRTEGSYEQYF	TGTGCCAGCAGTCGGACGGAGGGGTCCTACGAGCAGTACTTC
TRBJ2-2	many	TRBV7-9	.	CASRGNRANTGELFF	TGTGCCAGCAGAGGAAACAGGGCAAACACCGGGGAGCTGTTTTTT
TRBJ2-5	.	TRBV29-1	TRBD2	CSVQTSGETQYF	TGCAGCGTACAGACTAGCGGCGAGACCCAGTACTTC
TRBJ1-5	many	TRBV10-3	.	CASSQGRSNQPQHF	TGTGCCAGCAGCCAGGGTAGGAGCAATCAGCCCCAGCATTTT
TRBJ1-5	.	TRBV6-1	TRBD1	CASSKGNTGQTSNQPQHF	TGTGCCAGCAGTAAAGGGAATACGGGACAGACGAGCAATCAGCCCCAGCATTTT
TRBJ1-1	.	TRBV19	TRBD1	CASSRRTGAGTNTEAFF	TGTGCCAGTAGTCGCCGGACAGGGGCGGGGACGAACACTGAAGCTTTCTTT
TRBJ2-2	few	TRBV7-9	.	CASSPMGGNTGELFF	TGTGCCAGCAGCCCCATGGGGGGGAACACCGGGGAGCTGTTTTTT
TRBJ1-6	.	TRBV25-1	.	CASSIRSGLQNSPLHF	TGTGCCAGCAGCATCCGCTCGGGACTTCAGAATTCACCCCTCCACTTT
TRBJ2-7	.	TRBV20-1	TRBD1	CSARRTGGPYEQYF	TGCAGTGCTAGACGGACAGGGGGCCCGTACGAGCAGTACTTC
TRBJ1-2	many	TRBV12-3/TRBV12-4	.	CASSLLPGVGYTF	TGTGCCAGCAGTTTATTGCCCGGGGTTGGCTACACCTTC
TRBJ1-1	many	TRBV7-8	.	CASSFDFRTEAFF	TGTGCCAGCAGCTTTGACTTCCGCACTGAAGCTTTCTTT
TRBJ1-4	many	TRBV7-9	.	CASSLVKTNEKLFF	TGTGCCAGCAGCTTAGTGAAAACTAATGAAAAACTGTTTTTT
TRBJ2-5	few	TRBV5-1	.	CASSLGDPGTTQYF	TGCGCCAGCAGCTTGGGGGACCCAGGAACGACCCAGTACTTC
TRBJ1-1	many	TRBV29-1	TRBD1	CSVAGTAEAFF	TGCAGCGTTGCAGGGACAGCAGAAGCTTTCTTT
TRBJ2-5	.	TRBV9	.	CASSVSRNQETQYF	TGTGCCAGCAGCGTATCCAGGAACCAAGAGACCCAGTACTTC
TRBJ1-2	few	TRBV7-9	.	CASSSEARRNGYTF	TGTGCCAGCAGCTCGGAGGCTCGGAGGAATGGCTACACCTTC
TRBJ1-5	few	TRBV19	TRBD1	CASRGQPNQPQHF	TGTGCCAGTAGGGGACAGCCTAATCAGCCCCAGCATTTT
TRBJ1-2	.	TRBV7-9	.	CASSVDPDGGGYGYTF	TGTGCCAGCAGCGTTGACCCGGACGGGGGAGGCTATGGCTACACCTTC
TRBJ2-5	.	TRBV7-9	.	CASSPSRTVQETQYF	TGTGCCAGCAGCCCATCCCGGACAGTCCAAGAGACCCAGTACTTC
TRBJ1-1	.	TRBV2	TRBD1	CASSVETGYTEAFF	TGTGCCAGCAGTGTAGAGACAGGGTACACTGAAGCTTTCTTT
TRBJ1-2	.	TRBV2	.	CASSLGRGYTF	TGTGCCAGCAGCTTAGGAAGAGGCTACACCTTC
TRBJ2-2	.	TRBV7-8	.	CASSPLQVTGELFF	TGTGCCAGCAGCCCGTTACAGGTGACCGGGGAGCTGTTTTTT
TRBJ2-2	few	TRBV12-3/TRBV12-4	.	CASTPGDWGELFF	TGTGCCAGCACTCCTGGGGATTGGGGGGAGCTGTTTTTT
TRBJ2-2	.	TRBV10-3	.	CAISEFRQRNTGELFF	TGTGCCATCAGTGAGTTCAGACAAAGGAACACCGGGGAGCTGTTTTTT
TRBJ1-1	many	TRBV10-3	.	CASSYPTGRNTEAFF	TGTGCCAGCAGTTACCCGACAGGAAGGAACACTGAAGCTTTCTTT
TRBJ2-7	many	TRBV29-1	.	CSVEGRGRAPYEQYF	TGCAGCGTTGAAGGTCGTGGCAGGGCCCCCTACGAGCAGTACTTC
TRBJ2-2	.	TRBV11-1	.	CASSQEEQSNTGELFF	TGCGCCAGCAGCCAAGAGGAGCAGTCTAACACCGGGGAGCTGTTTTTT
TRBJ1-2	once	TRBV29-1	TRBD1	CSVTGGGFYGYTF	TGCAGCGTCACAGGGGGCGGATTCTATGGCTACACCTTC
TRBJ1-6	few	TRBV11-3	TRBD1	CDIRDRGPIRNSPLHF	TGTGATATAAGGGACAGGGGTCCTATTAGAAATTCACCCCTCCACTTT
TRBJ1-4	many	TRBV7-9	TRBD1	CASSPDRVYEKLFF	TGTGCCAGCAGCCCCGACAGGGTATATGAAAAACTGTTTTTT
TRBJ2-5	many	TRBV29-1	.	CSVAGSETQYF	TGCAGCGTTGCAGGGTCCGAGACCCAGTACTTC
TRBJ2-5	.	TRBV2	.	CATSEDAKETQYF	TGTGCCACCAGTGAAGATGCCAAAGAGACCCAGTACTTC
TRBJ2-5	.	TRBV2	.	CASSETLVWTQYF	TGTGCCAGCAGCGAGACCCTTGTTTGGACCCAGTACTTC
TRBJ1-5	.	TRBV24-1	.	CASLGGNQPQHF	TGTGCTAGTTTAGGGGGGAATCAGCCCCAGCATTTT
TRBJ2-5	.	TRBV11-2	TRBD1	CASSLGQGLETQYF	TGTGCCAGCAGCTTAGGACAGGGTCTGGAGACCCAGTACTTC
TRBJ1-1	few	TRBV2	.	CASSAGSMNTEAFF	TGTGCCAGCAGTGCAGGCAGCATGAACACTGAAGCTTTCTTT
TRBJ1-2	.	TRBV15	.	CATSRDRGVARRGYTF	TGTGCCACCAGCAGAGATCGGGGGGTGGCGCGTAGAGGCTACACCTTC
TRBJ2-5	many	TRBV19	.	CASSLGTNQETQYF	TGTGCCAGTAGTCTCGGGACCAACCAAGAGACCCAGTACTTC
TRBJ2-5	.	TRBV5-1	TRBD2	CASSFSAGENQETQYF	TGCGCCAGCAGCTTCTCGGCGGGGGAGAACCAAGAGACCCAGTACTTC
TRBJ1-4	many	TRBV7-8	.	CASSSHVRRKNEKLFF	TGTGCCAGCAGCTCCCACGTCAGACGGAAGAATGAAAAACTGTTTTTT
TRBJ2-7	.	TRBV12-3/TRBV12-4	TRBD2	CASSPGTSGGAYEQYF	TGTGCCAGCAGTCCCGGGACTAGCGGGGGGGCCTACGAGCAGTACTTC
TRBJ1-2	.	TRBV15	.	CATSRDRGNGGYTF	TGTGCCACCAGCAGAGACCGGGGAAACGGAGGCTACACCTTC
TRBJ1-4	many	TRBV7-2	.	CASSFSGQGKLFF	TGTGCCAGCAGCTTCTCGGGCCAAGGAAAACTGTTTTTT
TRBJ2-5	.	TRBV19	TRBD1	CASTGQGLGRETQYF	TGTGCCAGTACCGGACAGGGTCTCGGTCGAGAGACCCAGTACTTC
TRBJ1-1	few	TRBV6-5	.	CASRERGDAEAFF	TGTGCCAGCAGGGAGAGAGGGGACGCTGAAGCTTTCTTT
TRBJ2-7	.	TRBV10-2	.	CASSDFDQGSYEQYF	TGCGCCAGCAGTGACTTCGATCAGGGCTCCTACGAGCAGTACTTC
TRBJ2-5	few	TRBV2	TRBD1	CASRIGQGGETQYF	TGTGCCAGCAGAATAGGACAGGGAGGAGAGACCCAGTACTTC
TRBJ1-1	many	TRBV7-2	.	CASSAHRDTEAFF	TGTGCCAGCAGCGCCCACAGGGACACTGAAGCTTTCTTT
TRBJ2-3	.	TRBV10-3	.	CAFSWDSTDTQYF	TGTGCCTTCTCATGGGATAGCACAGATACGCAGTATTTT
TRBJ2-2	.	TRBV29-1	.	CSIWGQGRTGELFF	TGCAGCATCTGGGGGCAGGGAAGGACCGGGGAGCTGTTTTTT
TRBJ2-5	few	TRBV20-1	TRBD2	CSARKLAGRETQYF	TGCAGTGCTAGAAAGCTAGCGGGGAGAGAGACCCAGTACTTC
TRBJ1-2	many	TRBV5-4	.	CASSGVPIGYTF	TGTGCCAGCAGCGGGGTACCCATCGGCTACACCTTC
TRBJ1-5	once	TRBV7-8	.	CASSLGTVLGNQPQHF	TGTGCCAGCAGCTTAGGGACCGTACTAGGCAATCAGCCCCAGCATTTT
TRBJ2-7	many	TRBV11-3	.	CASSLDPAKGYEQYF	TGTGCCAGCAGCTTAGACCCAGCGAAGGGGTACGAGCAGTACTTC